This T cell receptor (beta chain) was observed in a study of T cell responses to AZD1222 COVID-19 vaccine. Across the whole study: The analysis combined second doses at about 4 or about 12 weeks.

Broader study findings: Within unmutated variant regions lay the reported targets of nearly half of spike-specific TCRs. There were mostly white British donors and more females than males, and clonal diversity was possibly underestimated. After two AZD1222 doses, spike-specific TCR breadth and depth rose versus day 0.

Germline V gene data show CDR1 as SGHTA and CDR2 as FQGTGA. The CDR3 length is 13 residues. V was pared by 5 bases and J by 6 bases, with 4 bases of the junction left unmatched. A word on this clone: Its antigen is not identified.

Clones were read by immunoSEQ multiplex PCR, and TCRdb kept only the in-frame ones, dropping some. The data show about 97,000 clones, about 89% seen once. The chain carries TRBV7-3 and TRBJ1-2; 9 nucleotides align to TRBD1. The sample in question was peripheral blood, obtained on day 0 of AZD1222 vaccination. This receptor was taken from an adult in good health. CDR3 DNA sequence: TGTGCCAGCAGCCCTAGACAGGGGGATGGCTACACCTTC. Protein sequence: CASSPRQGDGYTF.